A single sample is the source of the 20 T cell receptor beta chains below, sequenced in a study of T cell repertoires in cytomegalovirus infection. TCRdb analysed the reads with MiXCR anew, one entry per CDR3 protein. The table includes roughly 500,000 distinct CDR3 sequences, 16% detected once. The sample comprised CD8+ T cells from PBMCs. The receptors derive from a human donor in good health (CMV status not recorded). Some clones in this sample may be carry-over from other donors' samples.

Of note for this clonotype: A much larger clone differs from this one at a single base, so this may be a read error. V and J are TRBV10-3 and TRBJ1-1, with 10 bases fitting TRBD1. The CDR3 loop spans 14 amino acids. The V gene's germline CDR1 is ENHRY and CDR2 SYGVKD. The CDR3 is CATSPGQGNTEDFF. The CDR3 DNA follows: TGTGCCACTTCTCCGGGACAGGGGAACACTGAAGATTTCTTT.

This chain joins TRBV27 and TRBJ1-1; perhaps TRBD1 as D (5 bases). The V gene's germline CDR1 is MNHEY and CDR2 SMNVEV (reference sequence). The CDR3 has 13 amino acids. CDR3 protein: CATTGGMNTEAFF. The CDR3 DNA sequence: TGTGCTACAACCGGGGGTATGAACACTGAAGCTTTCTTT.

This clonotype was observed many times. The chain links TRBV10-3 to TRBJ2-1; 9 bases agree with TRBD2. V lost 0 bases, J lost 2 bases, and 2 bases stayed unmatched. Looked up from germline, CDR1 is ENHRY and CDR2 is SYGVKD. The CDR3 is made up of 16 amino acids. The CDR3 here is CAISESGGRAYNEQFF. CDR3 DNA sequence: TGTGCCATCAGTGAGTCGGGCGGGAGGGCCTACAATGAGCAGTTCTTC.

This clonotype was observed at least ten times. The CDR3 DNA follows: TGTGCCATCAGTGAGTCGGACAGGGTTAATTCACCCCTCCACTTT. Residues: CAISESDRVNSPLHF. The chain is built from TRBV10-3 and TRBJ1-6; 8 positions match TRBD1. The CDR3 sequence is 15 residues long. After removal of 0 bases from V and 6 bases from J, the junction contained 1 base not matched to a gene. CDR1 ENHRY and CDR2 SYGVKD come from the germline V gene.

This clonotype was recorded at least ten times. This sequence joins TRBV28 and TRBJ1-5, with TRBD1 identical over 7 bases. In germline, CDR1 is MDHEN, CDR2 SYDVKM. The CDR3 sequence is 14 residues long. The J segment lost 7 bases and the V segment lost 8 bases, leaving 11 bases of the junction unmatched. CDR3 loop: CASRRETGPQPQHF. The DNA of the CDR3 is TGTGCCAGCCGGAGGGAGACAGGGCCGCAGCCCCAGCATTTT.

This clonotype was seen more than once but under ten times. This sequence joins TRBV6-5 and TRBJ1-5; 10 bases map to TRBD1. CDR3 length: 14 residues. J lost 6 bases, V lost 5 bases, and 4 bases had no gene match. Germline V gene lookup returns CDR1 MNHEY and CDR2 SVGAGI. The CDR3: CASSDRGPVQPQHF. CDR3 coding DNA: TGTGCCAGCAGTGACAGGGGGCCCGTTCAGCCCCAGCATTTT.

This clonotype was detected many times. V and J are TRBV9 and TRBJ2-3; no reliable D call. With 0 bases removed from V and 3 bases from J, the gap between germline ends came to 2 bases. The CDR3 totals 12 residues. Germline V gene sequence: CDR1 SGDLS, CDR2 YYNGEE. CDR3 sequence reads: CASSVGTDTQYF. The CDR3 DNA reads TGTGCCAGCAGCGTAGGGACAGATACGCAGTATTTT.

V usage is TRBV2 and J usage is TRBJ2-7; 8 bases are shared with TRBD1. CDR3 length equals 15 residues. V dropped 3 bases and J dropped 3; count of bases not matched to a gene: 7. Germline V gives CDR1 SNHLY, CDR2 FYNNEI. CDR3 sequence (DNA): TGTGCCAGCAGTGAGAATTGGGACAGGAACTACGAGCAGTACTTC. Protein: CASSENWDRNYEQYF.

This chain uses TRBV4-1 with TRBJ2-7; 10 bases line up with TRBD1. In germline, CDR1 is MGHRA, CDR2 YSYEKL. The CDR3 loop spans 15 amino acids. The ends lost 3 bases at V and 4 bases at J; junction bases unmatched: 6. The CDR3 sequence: CASSQAGQGGYEQYF. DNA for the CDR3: TGCGCCAGCAGCCAGGCCGGACAGGGGGGATACGAGCAGTACTTC.

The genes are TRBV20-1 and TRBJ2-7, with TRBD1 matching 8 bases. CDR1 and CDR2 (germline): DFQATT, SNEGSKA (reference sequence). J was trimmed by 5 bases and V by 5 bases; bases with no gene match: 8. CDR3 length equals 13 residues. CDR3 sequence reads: CSAARDRIHEQYF. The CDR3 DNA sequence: TGCAGTGCTGCAAGGGACAGGATACACGAGCAGTACTTC.

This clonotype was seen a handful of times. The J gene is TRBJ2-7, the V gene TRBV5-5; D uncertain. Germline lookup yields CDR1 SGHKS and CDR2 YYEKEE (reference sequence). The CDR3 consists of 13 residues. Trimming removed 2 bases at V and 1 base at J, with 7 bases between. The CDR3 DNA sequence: TGTGCCAGCAGCTTACGCCGATCCTACGAGCAGTACTTC. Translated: CASSLRRSYEQYF.

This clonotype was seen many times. The CDR3 DNA reads TGTGCCAGCCAGTTGCCGGCGGACACAGATACGCAGTATTTT. Protein sequence: CASQLPADTDTQYF. This sequence joins TRBV28 and TRBJ2-3; unclear D gene. The CDR3 spans 14 residues. Germline V CDR1 and CDR2: MDHEN, SYDVKM. Trimming pared 8 bases from V and 2 bases from J, leaving 14 bases between.

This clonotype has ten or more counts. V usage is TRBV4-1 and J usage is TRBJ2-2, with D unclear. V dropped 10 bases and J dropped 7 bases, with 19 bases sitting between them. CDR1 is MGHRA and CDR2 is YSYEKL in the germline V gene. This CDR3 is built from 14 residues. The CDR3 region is CATTRIGSGGELFF. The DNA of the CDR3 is TGCGCCACCACCCGGATAGGGTCGGGCGGGGAGCTGTTTTTT.

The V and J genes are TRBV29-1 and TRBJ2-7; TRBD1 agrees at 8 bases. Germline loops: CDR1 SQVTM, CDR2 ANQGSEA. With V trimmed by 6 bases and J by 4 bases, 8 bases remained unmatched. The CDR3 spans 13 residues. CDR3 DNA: TGCAGCGTCGGCACCGGACAGGGTTACGAGCAGTACTTC. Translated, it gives CSVGTGQGYEQYF.

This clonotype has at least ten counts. CDR3 sequence (DNA): TGTGCTAGTGGTTCCCTTCTCTCTGGGGCCAACGTCCTGACTTTC. Protein sequence: CASGSLLSGANVLTF. The chain links TRBV12-5 to TRBJ2-6; D not resolved. Germline V gene sequence: CDR1 LGHNT, CDR2 FRNRAP. Trimming took off 4 bases at V and 0 bases at J, with 7 bases between the two ends. The CDR3 loop spans 15 amino acids.

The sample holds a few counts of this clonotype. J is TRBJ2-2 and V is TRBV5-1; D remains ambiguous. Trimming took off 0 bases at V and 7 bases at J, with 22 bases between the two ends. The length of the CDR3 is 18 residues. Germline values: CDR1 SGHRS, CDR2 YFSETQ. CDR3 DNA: TGCGCCAGCAGCTTGGTAAGGCAGACATTCGCCGACGGCGGGGAGCTGTTTTTT. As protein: CASSLVRQTFADGGELFF.

This CDR3 is CSAAPGQGSQQPQHF. Here the CDR3 DNA reads TGCAGTGCTGCACCGGGACAGGGGAGCCAACAGCCCCAGCATTTT. The V and J genes are TRBV20-1 and TRBJ1-5, with 10 bases matching TRBD1. The J segment lost 7 bases and the V segment lost 5 bases, leaving 11 bases of the junction unmatched. Germline V gene data show CDR1 as DFQATT and CDR2 as SNEGSKA (reference sequence). The length of the CDR3 is 15 residues.

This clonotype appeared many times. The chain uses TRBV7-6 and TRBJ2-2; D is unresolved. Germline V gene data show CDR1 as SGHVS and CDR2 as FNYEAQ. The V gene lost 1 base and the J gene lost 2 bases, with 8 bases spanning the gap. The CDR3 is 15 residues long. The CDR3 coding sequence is TGTGCCAGCAGCTTAGTCCCGGATAACACCGGGGAGCTGTTTTTT. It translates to CASSLVPDNTGELFF.

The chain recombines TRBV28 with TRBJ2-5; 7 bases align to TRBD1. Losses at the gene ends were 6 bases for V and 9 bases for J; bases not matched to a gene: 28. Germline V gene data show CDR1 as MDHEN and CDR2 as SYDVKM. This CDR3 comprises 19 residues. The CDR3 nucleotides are TGTGCCAGCAGAAGAGGGGGCCTAGCTCCCGGCGGCCGCAAGGTGCCCCAGTACTTC. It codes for CASRRGGLAPGGRKVPQYF.

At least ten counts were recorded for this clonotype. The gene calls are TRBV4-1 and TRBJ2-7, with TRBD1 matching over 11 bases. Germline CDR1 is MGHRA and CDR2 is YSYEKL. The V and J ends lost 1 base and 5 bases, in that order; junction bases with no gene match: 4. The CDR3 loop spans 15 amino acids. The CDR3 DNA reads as TGCGCCAGCAGCCAAGCCGGGACAGGGGGAGACGAGCAGTACTTC. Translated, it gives CASSQAGTGGDEQYF.